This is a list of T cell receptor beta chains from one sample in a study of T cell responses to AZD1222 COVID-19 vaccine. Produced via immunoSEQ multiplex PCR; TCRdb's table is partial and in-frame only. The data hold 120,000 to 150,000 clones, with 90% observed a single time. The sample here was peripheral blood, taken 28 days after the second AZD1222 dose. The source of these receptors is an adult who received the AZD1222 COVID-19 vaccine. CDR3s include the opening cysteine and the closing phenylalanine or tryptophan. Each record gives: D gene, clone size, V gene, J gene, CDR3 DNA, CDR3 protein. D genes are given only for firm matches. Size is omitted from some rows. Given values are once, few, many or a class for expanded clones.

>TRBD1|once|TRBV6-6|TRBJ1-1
TGTGCCAGCAACCTCGGACAGGGTTGGAACACTGAAGCTTTCTTT
CASNLGQGWNTEAFF
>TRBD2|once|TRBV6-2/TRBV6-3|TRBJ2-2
TGTGCCAGCAGCGGAGGACTAGCGGGAGTTGAAACCGGGGAGCTGTTTTTT
CASSGGLAGVETGELFF
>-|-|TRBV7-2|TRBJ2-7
TGTGCCAGCAAGGGTTCGGGCCCGACCCCTGGCGAGCAGTACTTC
CASKGSGPTPGEQYF
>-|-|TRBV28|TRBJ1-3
TGTGCCAGCAGTTTAAGCCAGGGATCTGGAAACACCATATATTTT
CASSLSQGSGNTIYF
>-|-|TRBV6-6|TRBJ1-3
TGTGCCAGCAGTTACTCAAGGGGCTCTGGAAACACCATATATTTT
CASSYSRGSGNTIYF
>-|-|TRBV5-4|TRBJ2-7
TGTGCCAGCAGCTTATCGAATAAAGGGTACTACGAGCAGTACTTC
CASSLSNKGYYEQYF
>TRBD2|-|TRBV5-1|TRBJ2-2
TGCGCCAGCAGCACCGGACTAGCGGGAGGGCCTAACACCGGGGAGCTGTTTTTT
CASSTGLAGGPNTGELFF
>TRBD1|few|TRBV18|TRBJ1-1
TGTGCCAGCTCACCACAAGAGGGGGCTGCGGCTTTCTTT
CASSPQEGAAAFF
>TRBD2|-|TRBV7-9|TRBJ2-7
TGTGCCAGCAGACCAACAGCGGGAGGGCCAGACGAGCAGTACTTC
CASRPTAGGPDEQYF
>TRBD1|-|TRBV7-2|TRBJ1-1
TGTGCCAGCAGCTTAGTGGGACAGGGAGCTGAAGCTTTCTTT
CASSLVGQGAEAFF
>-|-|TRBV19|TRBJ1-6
TGTGCCAGTAGTATAGGTCCTCCGAGCTCCTATAATTCACCCCTCCACTTT
CASSIGPPSSYNSPLHF
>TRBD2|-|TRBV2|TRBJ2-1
TGTGCCAGCAGTAGGTTCTCTAGCGGATCCAATGAGCAGTTCTTC
CASSRFSSGSNEQFF
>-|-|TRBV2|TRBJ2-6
TGTGCCAGCAGTGAGTGGATCTCTGGGGCCAACGTCCTGACTTTC
CASSEWISGANVLTF
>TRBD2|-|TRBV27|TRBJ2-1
TGTGCCAGCAGTTTGAGGAGCGGGGGTCCCAATGAGCAGTTCTTC
CASSLRSGGPNEQFF
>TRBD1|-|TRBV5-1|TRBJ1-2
TGCGCCAGCAGCCCACAGGGGGACTATGGCTACACCTTC
CASSPQGDYGYTF
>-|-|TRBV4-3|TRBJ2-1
TGCGCCAATACCGGGACTTACTACAATGAGCAGTTCTTC
CANTGTYYNEQFF
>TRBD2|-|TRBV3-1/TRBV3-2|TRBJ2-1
TGTGCCAGCAGGTCCACTAGCGGGAGTCTCAATGAGCAGTTCTTC
CASRSTSGSLNEQFF
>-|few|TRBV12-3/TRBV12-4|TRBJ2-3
TGTGCCAGCGCTTCGAAGGGGAATACGCAGTATTTT
CASASKGNTQYF
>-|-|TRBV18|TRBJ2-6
TGTGCCAGCTCACCGCTCGACTTTTCCTCTGGGGCCAACGTCCTGACTTTC
CASSPLDFSSGANVLTF
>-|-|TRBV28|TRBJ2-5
TGTGCCAGCAGCCTGAAAGGGGGGGGCGGGACCCAGTACTTC
CASSLKGGGGTQYF
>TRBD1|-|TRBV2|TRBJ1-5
TGTGCCAGCAGTATACAGGGGTACGGCAATCAGCCCCAGCATTTT
CASSIQGYGNQPQHF
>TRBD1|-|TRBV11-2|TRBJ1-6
TGTGCCAGCCGCCGGGACAGTCATAATTCACCCCTCCACTTT
CASRRDSHNSPLHF
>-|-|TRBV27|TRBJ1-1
TGTGCCAGCAGTTTCCGAGAACACACTGAAGCTTTCTTT
CASSFREHTEAFF
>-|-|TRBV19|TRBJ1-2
TGTGCCAGTGGGGCCGGGATCGGCTACACCTTC
CASGAGIGYTF
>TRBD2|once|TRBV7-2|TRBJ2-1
TGTGCCAGCAGCCCCCCGGGAGGTTACAATGAGCAGTTCTTC
CASSPPGGYNEQFF
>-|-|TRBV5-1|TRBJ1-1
TGCGCCAGCAGCTTGGGACACCCGAACACTGAAGCTTTCTTT
CASSLGHPNTEAFF
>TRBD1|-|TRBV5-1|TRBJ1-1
TGCGCCAGCAGCCCAGGGGGAGTTACCACTGAAGCTTTCTTT
CASSPGGVTTEAFF
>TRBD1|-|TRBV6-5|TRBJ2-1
TGTGCCACCCGGGGGACAGGGAAAAATGAGCAGTTCTTC
CATRGTGKNEQFF
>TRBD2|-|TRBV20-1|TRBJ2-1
TGCAGTGCTAGTCCGGCTAGCGGGTCGTATGAGCAGTTCTTC
CSASPASGSYEQFF
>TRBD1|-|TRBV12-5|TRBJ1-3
TGTGCTAGTGTTTGGGACAGGGCGAGCTCTGGAAACACCATATATTTT
CASVWDRASSGNTIYF
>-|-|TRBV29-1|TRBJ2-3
TGCAGCGTTAGTTCCGGGACGACGAGCACAGATACGCAGTATTTT
CSVSSGTTSTDTQYF
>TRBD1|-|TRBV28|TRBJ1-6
TGTGCCAGCAGCGAGGGACAGGGTAGATCACCCCTCCACTTT
CASSEGQGRSPLHF
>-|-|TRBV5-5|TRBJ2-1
TGTGCCAGCAGCGTTGGGTCCTCCTACAATGAGCAGTTCTTC
CASSVGSSYNEQFF
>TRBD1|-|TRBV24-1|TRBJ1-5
TGTGCCACCAGTGACCAGAGACAGGGGGAACAGCCCCAGCATTTT
CATSDQRQGEQPQHF
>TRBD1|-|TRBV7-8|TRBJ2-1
TGTGCCAGCAGCGCCCAGGGGGCTGTAGTCTTCAATGAGCAGTTCTTC
CASSAQGAVVFNEQFF
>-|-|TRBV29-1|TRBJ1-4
TGCAGCGGAGGGCCGGGGCCTGGTGAAAAACTGTTTTTT
CSGGPGPGEKLFF
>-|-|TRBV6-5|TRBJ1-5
TGTGCCAGCAGTCCACAAAGAAATCAGCCCCAGCATTTT
CASSPQRNQPQHF
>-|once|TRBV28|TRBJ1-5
TGTGCCAGCAGTCCACCGGGACTGTGGAACAATCAGCCCCAGCATTTT
CASSPPGLWNNQPQHF
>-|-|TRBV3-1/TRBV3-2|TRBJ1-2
TGTGCCAGCAGCCGGATGGGACTTCGGAGGGATGGCTACACCTTC
CASSRMGLRRDGYTF
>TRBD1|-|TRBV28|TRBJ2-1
TGTGCCAGCAGCCAAGACAGGGGTTTCTACAATGAGCAGTTCTTC
CASSQDRGFYNEQFF
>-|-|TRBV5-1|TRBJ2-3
TGCGCCAGCAGCCTTGGTGGACCCAACACAGATACGCAGTATTTT
CASSLGGPNTDTQYF
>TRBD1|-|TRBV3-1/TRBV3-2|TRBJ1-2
TGTGCCAGCAGCCGTAGCGAGGGGGCTGGCTACACCTTC
CASSRSEGAGYTF
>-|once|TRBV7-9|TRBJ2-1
TGTGCCAGCAGCTGGTACAGGGCCTCCTACAATGAGCAGTTCTTC
CASSWYRASYNEQFF
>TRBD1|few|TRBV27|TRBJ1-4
TGTGCCAGCAGGAGCAGCCAGGGGGGAGGTGAAAAACTGTTTTTT
CASRSSQGGGEKLFF
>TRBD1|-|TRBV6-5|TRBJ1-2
TGTGCCAGCAAACCTACGGGACAGGTCTATGGCTACACCTTC
CASKPTGQVYGYTF
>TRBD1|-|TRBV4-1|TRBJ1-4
TGCGCCAGCAGCATACGGACAGGGCCTAATGAAAAACTGTTTTTT
CASSIRTGPNEKLFF
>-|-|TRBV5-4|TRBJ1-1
TGTGCCAGCAGCGCCCGGGACCTCCTAATGGGTGAAGCTTTCTTT
CASSARDLLMGEAFF
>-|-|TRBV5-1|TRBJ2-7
TGCGCCAGCAGCTGGACGTTAGCGGCTGGAGGGTATGAGCAGTACTTC
CASSWTLAAGGYEQYF
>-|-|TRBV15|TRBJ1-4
TGTGCCACCAGCAGGAGGAGGCAGGCCGGGGATGAAAAACTGTTTTTT
CATSRRRQAGDEKLFF
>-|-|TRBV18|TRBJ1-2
TGTGCCAGCTCACCATACGGAAGGGGGTTCGGTTATGGCTACACCTTC
CASSPYGRGFGYGYTF
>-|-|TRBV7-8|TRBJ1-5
TGTGCCAGCAGCCCCCAGGACGCGAGCAATCAGCCCCAGCATTTT
CASSPQDASNQPQHF
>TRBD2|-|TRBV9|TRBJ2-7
TGTGCCAGCAGCGAGACTAGCGGACTTTCCTACGAGCAGTACTTC
CASSETSGLSYEQYF